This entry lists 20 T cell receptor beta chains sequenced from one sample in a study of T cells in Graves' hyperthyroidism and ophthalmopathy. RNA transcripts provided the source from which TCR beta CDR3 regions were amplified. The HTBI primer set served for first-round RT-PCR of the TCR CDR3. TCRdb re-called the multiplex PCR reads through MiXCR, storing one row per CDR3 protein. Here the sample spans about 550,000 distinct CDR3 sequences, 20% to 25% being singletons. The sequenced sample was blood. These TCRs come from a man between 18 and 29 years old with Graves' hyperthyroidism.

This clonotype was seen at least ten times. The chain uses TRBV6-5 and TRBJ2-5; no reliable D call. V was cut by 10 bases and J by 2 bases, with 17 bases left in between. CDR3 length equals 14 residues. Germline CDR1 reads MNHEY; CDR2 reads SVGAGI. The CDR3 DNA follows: TGTGCCACACCGTTGGGAATGGGGCAAGAGACCCAGTACTTC. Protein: CATPLGMGQETQYF.

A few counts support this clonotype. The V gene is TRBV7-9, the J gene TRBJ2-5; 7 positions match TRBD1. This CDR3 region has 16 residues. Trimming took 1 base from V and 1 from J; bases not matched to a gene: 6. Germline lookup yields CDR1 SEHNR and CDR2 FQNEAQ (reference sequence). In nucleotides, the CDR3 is TGTGCCAGCAGCTTAGGGGCAGGGGGTATCCAAGAGACCCAGTACTTC. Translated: CASSLGAGGIQETQYF.

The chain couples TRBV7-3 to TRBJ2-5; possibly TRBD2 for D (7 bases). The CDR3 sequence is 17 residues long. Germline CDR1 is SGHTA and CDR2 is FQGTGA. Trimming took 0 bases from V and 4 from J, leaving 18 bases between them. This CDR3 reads CASSLTKVGGPRETQYF. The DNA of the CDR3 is TGTGCCAGCAGCTTAACGAAGGTGGGGGGGCCGCGAGAGACCCAGTACTTC.

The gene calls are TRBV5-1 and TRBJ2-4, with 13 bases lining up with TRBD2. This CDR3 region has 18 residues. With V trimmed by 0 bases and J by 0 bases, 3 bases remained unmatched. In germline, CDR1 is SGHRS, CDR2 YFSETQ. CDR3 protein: CASSLETSGGLAKNIQYF. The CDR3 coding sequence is TGCGCCAGCAGCTTGGAGACTAGCGGGGGGTTAGCCAAAAACATTCAGTACTTC. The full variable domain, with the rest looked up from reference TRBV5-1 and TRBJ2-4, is KAGVTQTPRYLIKTRGQQVTLSCSPISGHRSVSWYQQTPGQGLQFLFEYFSETQRNKGNFPGRFSGRQFSNSRSEMNVSTLELGDSALYLCASSLETSGGLAKNIQYFGAGTRLSVL.

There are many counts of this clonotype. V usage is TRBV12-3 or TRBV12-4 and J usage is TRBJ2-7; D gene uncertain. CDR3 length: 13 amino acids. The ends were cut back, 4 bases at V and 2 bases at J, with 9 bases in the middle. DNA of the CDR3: TGTGCCAGCAGTTCCGGGTATGCCTACGAGCAGTACTTC. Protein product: CASSSGYAYEQYF.

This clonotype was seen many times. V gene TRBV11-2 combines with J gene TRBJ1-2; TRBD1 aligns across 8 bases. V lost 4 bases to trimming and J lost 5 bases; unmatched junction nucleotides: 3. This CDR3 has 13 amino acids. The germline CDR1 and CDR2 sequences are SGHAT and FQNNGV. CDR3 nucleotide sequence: TGTGCCAGCAGCTCGACAGGGGATTATGGCTACACCTTC. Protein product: CASSSTGDYGYTF. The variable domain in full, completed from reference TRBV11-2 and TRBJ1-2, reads EAGVAQSPRYKIIEKRQSVAFWCNPISGHATLYWYQQILGQGPKLLIQFQNNGVVDDSQLPKDRFSAERLKGVDSTLKIQPAKLEDSAVYLCASSSTGDYGYTFGSGTRLTVV.

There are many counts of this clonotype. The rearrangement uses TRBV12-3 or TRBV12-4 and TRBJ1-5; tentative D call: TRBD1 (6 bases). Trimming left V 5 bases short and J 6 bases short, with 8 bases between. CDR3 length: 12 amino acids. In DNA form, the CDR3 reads TGTGCCAGCAGTCTACAGGGTCAGCCCCAGCATTTT. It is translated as CASSLQGQPQHF.

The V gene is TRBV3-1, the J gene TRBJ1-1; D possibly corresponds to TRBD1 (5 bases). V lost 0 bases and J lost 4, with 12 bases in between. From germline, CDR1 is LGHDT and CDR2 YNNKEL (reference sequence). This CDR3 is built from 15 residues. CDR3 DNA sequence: TGTGCCAGCAGCCAAGAGATGGGGCTGAGCACTGAAGCTTTCTTT. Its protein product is CASSQEMGLSTEAFF.

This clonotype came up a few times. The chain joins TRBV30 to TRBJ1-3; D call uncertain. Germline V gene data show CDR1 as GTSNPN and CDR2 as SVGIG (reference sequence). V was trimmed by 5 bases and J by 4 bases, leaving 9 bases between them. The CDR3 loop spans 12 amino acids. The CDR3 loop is CAWEPQGNTIYF. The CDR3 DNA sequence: TGTGCCTGGGAGCCCCAAGGAAACACCATATATTTT.

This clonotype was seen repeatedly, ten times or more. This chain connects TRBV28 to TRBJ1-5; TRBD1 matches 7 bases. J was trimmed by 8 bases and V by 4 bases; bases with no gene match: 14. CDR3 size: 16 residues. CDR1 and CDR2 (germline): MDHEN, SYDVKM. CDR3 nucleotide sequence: TGTGCCAGCAGTTGGGGGGGAACAGGGGCAAGTAAGCCCCAGCATTTT. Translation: CASSWGGTGASKPQHF.

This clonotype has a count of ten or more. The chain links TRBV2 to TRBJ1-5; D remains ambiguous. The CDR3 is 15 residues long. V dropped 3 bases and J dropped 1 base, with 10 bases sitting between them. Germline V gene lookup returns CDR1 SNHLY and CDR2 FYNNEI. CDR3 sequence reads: CASSERRPSNQPQHF. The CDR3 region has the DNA TGTGCCAGCAGTGAGCGTCGGCCCAGCAATCAGCCCCAGCATTTT.

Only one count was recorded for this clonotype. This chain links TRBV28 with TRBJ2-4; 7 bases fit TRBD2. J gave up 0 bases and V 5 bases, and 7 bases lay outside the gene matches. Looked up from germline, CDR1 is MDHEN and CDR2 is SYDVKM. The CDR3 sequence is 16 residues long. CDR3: CASSESGTIAKNIQYF. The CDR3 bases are TGTGCCAGCAGTGAATCCGGGACTATAGCCAAAAACATTCAGTACTTC.

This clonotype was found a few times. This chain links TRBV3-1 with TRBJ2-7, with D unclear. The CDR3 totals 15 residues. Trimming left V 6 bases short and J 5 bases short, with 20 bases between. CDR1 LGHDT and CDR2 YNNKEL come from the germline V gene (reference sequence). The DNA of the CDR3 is TGTGCCAGCAGTCCTACGGACCCGGGTCTCCACGAGCAGTACTTC. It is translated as CASSPTDPGLHEQYF.

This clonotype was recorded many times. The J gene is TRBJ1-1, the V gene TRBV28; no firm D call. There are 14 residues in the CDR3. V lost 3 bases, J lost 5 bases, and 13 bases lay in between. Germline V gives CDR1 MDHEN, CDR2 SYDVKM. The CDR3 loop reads CASSFFLPGTEAFF. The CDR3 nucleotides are TGTGCCAGCAGTTTCTTTTTACCCGGGACTGAAGCTTTCTTT.

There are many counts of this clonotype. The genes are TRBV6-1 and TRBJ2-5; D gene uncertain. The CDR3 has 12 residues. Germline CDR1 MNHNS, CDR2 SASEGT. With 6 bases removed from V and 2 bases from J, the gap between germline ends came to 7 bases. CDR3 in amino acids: CASRGSQETQYF. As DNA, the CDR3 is TGTGCCAGCAGGGGCAGTCAAGAGACCCAGTACTTC.

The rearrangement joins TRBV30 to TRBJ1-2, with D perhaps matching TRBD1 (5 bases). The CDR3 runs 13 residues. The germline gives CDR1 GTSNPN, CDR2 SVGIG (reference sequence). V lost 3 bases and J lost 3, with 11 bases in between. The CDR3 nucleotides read TGTGCCTGGAGCCGGGACGATGACTATGGCTACACCTTC. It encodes CAWSRDDDYGYTF.

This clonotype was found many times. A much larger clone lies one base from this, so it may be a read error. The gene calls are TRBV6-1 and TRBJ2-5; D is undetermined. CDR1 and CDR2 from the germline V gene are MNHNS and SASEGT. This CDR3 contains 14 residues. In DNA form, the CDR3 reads TGTGCCAGCAGTGAAGAAGTCACGCAAGAGACCAAGTACTTC. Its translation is CASSEEVTQETKYF.

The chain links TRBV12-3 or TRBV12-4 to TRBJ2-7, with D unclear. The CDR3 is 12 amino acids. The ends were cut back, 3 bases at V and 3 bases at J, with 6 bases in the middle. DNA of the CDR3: TGTGCCAGCAGTTTTCGCAACTACGAGCAGTACTTC. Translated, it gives CASSFRNYEQYF.

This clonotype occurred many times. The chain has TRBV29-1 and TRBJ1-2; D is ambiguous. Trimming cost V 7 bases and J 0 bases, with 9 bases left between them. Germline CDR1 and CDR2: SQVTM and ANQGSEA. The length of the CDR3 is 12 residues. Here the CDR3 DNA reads TGCAGCGCTACGACAACTAACTATGGCTACACCTTC. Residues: CSATTTNYGYTF.

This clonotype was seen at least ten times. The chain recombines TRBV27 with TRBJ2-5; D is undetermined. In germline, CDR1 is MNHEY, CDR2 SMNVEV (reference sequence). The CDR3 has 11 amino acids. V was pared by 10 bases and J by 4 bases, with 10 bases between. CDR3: CATGFGETQYF. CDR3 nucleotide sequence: TGTGCCACCGGGTTCGGAGAGACCCAGTACTTC.